This T cell receptor beta chain was captured in a study of blood T cell repertoires in COVID-19. This CDR3 has 15 residues. Per the germline V gene, CDR1 is SGHRS and CDR2 is YFSETQ. Trimming left V 1 base short and J 4 bases short, with 12 bases between. TCRdb's copy holds only in-frame clones and misses some; the assay was immunoSEQ multiplex PCR. The repertoire holds about 300,000 clones, with about 85% as singletons. Specimen: PBMCs or T cells enriched from blood (not recorded which). This sequence originates from a woman in her twenties or thirties who had recovered from COVID-19. This chain connects TRBV5-1 to TRBJ1-5, with TRBD1 as a possible D gene (6 bases). The CDR3 protein is CASSLIGGDNQPQHF. The CDR3 DNA sequence: TGCGCCAGCAGCTTGATAGGGGGGGATAATCAGCCCCAGCATTTT.